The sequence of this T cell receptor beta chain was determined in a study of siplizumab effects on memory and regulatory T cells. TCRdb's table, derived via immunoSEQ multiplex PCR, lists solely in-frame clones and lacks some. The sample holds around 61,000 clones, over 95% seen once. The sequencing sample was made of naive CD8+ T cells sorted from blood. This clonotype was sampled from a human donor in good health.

The CDR3 DNA reads TGTGCCCTTGACGAGCAGTACTTC. Translated: CALDEQYF. The rearrangement uses TRBV7-9 and TRBJ2-7; no definite D call. V was pared by 11 bases and J by 5 bases, with 4 bases between. The CDR3 consists of 8 residues. Germline CDR1 reads SEHNR; CDR2 reads FQNEAQ (reference sequence).